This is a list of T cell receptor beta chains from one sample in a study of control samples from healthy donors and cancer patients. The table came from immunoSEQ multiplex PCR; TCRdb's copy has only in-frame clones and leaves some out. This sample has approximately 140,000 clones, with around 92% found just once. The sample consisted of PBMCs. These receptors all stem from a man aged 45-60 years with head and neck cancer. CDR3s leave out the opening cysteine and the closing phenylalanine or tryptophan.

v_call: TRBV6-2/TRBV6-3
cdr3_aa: ASSLGLAGSYNEQF

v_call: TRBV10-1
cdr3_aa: ASSGISGRGDSAEY

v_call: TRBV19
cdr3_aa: ASSIKAGLNTEAF

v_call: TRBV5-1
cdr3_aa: ASSSTFTGANVLT

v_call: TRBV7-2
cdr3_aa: ASKLGGPVGTQY

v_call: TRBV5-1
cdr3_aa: ASAPPTPDTQY

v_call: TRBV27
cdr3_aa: ASSRGGTGANVLT

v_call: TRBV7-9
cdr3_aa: ASSRRATTYPYNEQF

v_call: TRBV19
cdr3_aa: ASSIWGSGANVLT

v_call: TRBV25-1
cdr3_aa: ASSEEAGGRYGYT

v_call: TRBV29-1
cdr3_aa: SVQSPGTQGMTQY

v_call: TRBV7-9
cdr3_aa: ASSLAGTDYGYT

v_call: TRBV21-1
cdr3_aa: ASSKVRLLLRSPLH

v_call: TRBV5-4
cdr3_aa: ASSTRGLAGRRGEQF

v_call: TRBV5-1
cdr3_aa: ASSLGGGWSGNEQF

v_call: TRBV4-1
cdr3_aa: ASSQLILAGENEQF

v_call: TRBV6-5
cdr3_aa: ASSQSGTAYEQY

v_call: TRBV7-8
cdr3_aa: ASSLVDRGEQY

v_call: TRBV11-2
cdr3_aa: ASSLGDGYEQY

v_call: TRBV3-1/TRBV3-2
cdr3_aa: ASSPAGGSYGYT

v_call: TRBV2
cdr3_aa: ASRTGSGANVLT

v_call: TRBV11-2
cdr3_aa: ASSSYGLAGRETQY

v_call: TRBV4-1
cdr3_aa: ASSSQVLGGNEQF

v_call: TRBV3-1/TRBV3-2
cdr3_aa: ASSRQGGFGNEQF

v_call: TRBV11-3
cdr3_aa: ASSFSSMNGELF

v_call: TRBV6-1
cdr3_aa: ASSVLKSSGGQDEQF

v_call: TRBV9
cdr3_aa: ASSSSGDSSNQPQH

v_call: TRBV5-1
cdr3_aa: ASSLTGTAYSSGNTIY

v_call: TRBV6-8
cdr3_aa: AGPSGGRLKQQY

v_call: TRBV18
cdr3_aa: ASFGTSDYEQY

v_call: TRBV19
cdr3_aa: ASSYQGGEQF

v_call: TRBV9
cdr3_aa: ASSPTGVEQF

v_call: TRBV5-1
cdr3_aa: ASRQQAGTDTQY

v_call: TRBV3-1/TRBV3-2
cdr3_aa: ASSQTRGFPEAF

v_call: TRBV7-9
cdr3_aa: ASSLVGGADNEQF

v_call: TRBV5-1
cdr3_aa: ASSPGGWEEQY

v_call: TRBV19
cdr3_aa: ASSLPGLAGVNEQF

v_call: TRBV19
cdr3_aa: ASSINRYPYEQY

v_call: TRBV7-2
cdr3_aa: ASSDSGTSLTRRQY

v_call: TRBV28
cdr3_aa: ASSRTSYLYNEQF

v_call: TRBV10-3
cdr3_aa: AISESDSYEQY

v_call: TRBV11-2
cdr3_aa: ASSPQADPGSETQY

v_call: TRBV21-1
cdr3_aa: ASSKGGGAGANYGYT

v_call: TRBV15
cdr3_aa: ATSSDRGPGNTIY

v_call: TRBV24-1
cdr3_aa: ATSPASGGILTDTQY

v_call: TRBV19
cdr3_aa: ASRTPGTGGTEAF

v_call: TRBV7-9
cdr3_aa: ASSFRGEETQY

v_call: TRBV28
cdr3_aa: ASSSTYRGYT

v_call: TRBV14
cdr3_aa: ASSLSPSGELF

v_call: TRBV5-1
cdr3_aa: ASSLGVHEQF

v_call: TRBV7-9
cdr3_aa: ASSSTESNQPQH

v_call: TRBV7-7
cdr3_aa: ASSPTPGEETQY

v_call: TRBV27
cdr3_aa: ASSPTGVGSPLH

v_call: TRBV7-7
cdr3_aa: ASSLGLGFDEQF

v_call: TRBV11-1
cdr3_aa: ASSRREASSPLH

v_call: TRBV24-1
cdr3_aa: ATSVLGEGSTDTQY

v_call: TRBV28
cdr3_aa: ASSPPGTSGRADTGELF

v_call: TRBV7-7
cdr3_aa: ASSFRQGALSTGELF